Given below is one T cell receptor (beta chain) in context. Its antigen is still unknown. The record has no base qualities; no much larger clone is one base away. This sample was taken from a study of T cell responses to AZD1222 COVID-19 vaccine listed by TCRdb under 2021. Study-level background: Because spike-specific TCR depth and breadth did not differ between the two schedules, AZD1222 recipients who got a second dose at roughly 4 weeks were pooled with those who got a second dose at roughly 12 weeks. Trial participants were enrolled by age into 18-55, 56-69 and 70-plus year subgroups, with roughly 150, 30 and 60 TCR-sequenced participants respectively. A total of over 230 trial participants underwent TCR sequencing, of whom nearly 210 had received two doses of AZD1222 and 26 had received two doses of the MenACWY control vaccine.

Interpreted using the paper, the time point label stands for: baseline before first vaccination. Vaccinee samples were obtained from the UK trials COV001 and COV002, which included a single-blind randomized controlled phase 2/3 trial of AZD1222 (ChAdOx1 nCoV-19) in healthy adults. Trial participant PBMC samples were collected at day 0 and day 28 after the second dose for TCRbeta chain sequencing. Overall results and qualifications from the work: Because no day 14 peak-response samples were available, repertoires were characterized only after the peak T cell response. Participants were mostly white British and included more females than males, and it was suggested by the authors that clonal diversity may have been underestimated. The vaccine-associated CD4 TCRs covered the entire spike protein, and the dominant responses fell in regions 160-218 and 743-854. Only a handful of AZD1222 recipients were SARS-CoV-2 seropositive at baseline, limiting conclusions about previously exposed vaccinees. A significant rise in spike-specific TCR breadth and depth was observed after two AZD1222 doses relative to day 0 and relative to MenACWY recipients. In the small 56-69-year group, the increase in depth fell short of significance, most likely because of low power. Reportedly, close to half of the unique spike-specific TCRs recognized epitopes lying outside the regions that are mutated in the B.1.351 and B.1.1.7 variants.

The CDR3 regions of human TCRbeta chains were analyzed by immunosequencing. In the source study's methods: Repertoire TCRs were matched against a reference library of SARS-CoV-2-specific TCRs generated with the MIRA antigen-specificity platform. Breadth was defined as the fraction of unique TCRs that were SARS-CoV-2-associated. Depth was defined as the fraction of total T cells that were SARS-CoV-2-associated. Using the MIRA data, each spike-specific TCR was assigned both to the spike region to which the TCR was reactive and to a CD4 or CD8 class. Log10-transformed breadth and depth values were compared by one-way ANOVA with Sidak's multiple comparisons tests. TCRdb re-hosts the immuneACCESS table, in-frame sequences only. Its copies lack some clones; in the studies checked, an unresolved V gene accounts for under half of them, and the cause for the rest is not known. V and J calls and clone size follow that table, whereas D and trimming were derived from the DNA. The sample has about 97,000 clones on record, 88% of them singletons. The biggest ten clones account for roughly 2.8% of the sample.

Sequenced here: peripheral blood, sampled on day 0 of AZD1222 vaccination. The receptor's source is an adult in good health.

In nucleotides, the sequence is TGTGCCAGCAGCGTACATCCGAACACCGGGGAGCTGTTTTTT. Protein translation: CASSVHPNTGELFF. The V gene is TRBV9 and the J gene is TRBJ2-2, with the identity of the D gene unclear. Cut back by 1 base and 0 bases, the V and J ends lie 4 bases apart. Based on the germline V gene, the CDR1 and CDR2 sequences are SGDLS and YYNGEE. From its cysteine to its phenylalanine, the CDR3 spans 14 amino acids. Just CDR3 DNA is preserved here, 42 bases in frame from base 1.